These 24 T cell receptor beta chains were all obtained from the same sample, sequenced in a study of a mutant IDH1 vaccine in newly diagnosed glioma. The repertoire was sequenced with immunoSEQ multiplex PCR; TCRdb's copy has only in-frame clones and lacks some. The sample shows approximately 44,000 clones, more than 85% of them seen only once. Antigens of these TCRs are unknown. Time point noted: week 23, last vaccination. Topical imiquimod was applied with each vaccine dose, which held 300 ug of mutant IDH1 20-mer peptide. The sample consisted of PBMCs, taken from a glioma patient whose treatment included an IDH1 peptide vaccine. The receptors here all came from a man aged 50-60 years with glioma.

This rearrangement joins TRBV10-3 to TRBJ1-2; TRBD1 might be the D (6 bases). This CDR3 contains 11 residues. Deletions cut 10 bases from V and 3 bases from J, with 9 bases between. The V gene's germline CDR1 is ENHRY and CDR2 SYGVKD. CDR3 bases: TGTGCCACCCGGACAGACTATGGCTACACCTTC. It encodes CATRTDYGYTF.

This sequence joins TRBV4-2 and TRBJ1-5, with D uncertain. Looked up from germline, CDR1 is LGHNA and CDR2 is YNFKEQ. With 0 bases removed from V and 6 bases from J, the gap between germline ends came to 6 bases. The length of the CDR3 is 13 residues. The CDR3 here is CASSQDFLQPQHF. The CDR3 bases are TGTGCCAGCAGCCAAGATTTTCTTCAGCCCCAGCATTTT.

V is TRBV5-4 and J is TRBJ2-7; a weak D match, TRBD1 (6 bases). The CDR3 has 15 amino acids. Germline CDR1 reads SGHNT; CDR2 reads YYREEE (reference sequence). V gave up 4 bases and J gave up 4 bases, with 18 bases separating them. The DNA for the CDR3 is TGTGCCAGCAGCGACCGAAGGACAGTGGGTTACGAGCAGTACTTC. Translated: CASSDRRTVGYEQYF.

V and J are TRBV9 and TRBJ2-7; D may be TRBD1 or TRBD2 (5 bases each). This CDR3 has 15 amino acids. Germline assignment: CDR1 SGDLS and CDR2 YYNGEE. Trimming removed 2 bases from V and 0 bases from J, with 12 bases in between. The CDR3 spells CASSVGGPYSYEQYF. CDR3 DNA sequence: TGTGCCAGCAGCGTTGGGGGTCCCTACTCCTACGAGCAGTACTTC.

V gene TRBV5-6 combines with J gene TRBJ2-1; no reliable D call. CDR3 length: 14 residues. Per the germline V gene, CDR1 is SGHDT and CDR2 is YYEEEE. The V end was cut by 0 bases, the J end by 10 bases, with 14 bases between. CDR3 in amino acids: CASSLEGGLGEQFF. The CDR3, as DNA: TGTGCCAGCAGCTTGGAGGGCGGCCTCGGAGAGCAGTTCTTC.

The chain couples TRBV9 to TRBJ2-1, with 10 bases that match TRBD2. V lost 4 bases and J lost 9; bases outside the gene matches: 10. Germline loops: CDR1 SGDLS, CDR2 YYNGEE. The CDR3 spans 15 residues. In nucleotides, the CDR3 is TGTGCCAGCAGCCCATCTAGCGGGAGTGTCGGTGAGCAGTTCTTC. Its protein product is CASSPSSGSVGEQFF. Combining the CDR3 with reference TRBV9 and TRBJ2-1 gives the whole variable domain DSGVTQTPKHLITATGQRVTLRCSPRSGDLSVYWYQQSLDQGLQFLIQYYNGEERAKGNILERFSAQQFPDLHSELNLSSLELGDSALYFCASSPSSGSVGEQFFGPGTRLTVL.

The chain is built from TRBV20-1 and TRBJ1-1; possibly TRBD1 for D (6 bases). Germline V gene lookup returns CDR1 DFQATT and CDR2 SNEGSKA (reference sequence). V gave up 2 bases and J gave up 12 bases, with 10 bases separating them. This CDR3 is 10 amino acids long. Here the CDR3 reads CSARRGIPFF. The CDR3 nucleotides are TGCAGTGCTAGAAGGGGGATCCCTTTCTTT.

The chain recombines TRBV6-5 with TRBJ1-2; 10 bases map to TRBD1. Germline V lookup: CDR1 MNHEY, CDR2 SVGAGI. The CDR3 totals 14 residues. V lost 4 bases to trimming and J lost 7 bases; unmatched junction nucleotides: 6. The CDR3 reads CASSCPTGGCGYTF. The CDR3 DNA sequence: TGTGCCAGCAGTTGCCCGACAGGGGGCTGTGGCTACACCTTC.

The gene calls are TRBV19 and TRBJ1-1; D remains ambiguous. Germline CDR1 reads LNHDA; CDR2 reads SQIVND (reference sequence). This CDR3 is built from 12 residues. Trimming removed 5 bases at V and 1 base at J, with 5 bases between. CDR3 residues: CASSHPNTEAFF. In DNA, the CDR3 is TGTGCCAGTAGTCACCCGAACACTGAAGCTTTCTTT.

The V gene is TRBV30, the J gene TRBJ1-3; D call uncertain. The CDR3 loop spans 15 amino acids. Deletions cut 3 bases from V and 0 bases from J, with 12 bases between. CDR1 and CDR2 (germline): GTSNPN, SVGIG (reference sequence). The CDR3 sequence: CAWRQVPFSGNTIYF. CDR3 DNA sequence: TGTGCCTGGAGGCAGGTTCCCTTCTCTGGAAACACCATATATTTT.

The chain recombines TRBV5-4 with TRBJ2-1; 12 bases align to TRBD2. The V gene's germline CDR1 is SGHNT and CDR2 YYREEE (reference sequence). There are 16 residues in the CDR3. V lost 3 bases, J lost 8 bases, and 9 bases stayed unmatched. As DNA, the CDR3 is TGTGCCAGCAGCTCTAAGACTAGCGGGGGTCTAGATGAGCAGTTCTTC. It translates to CASSSKTSGGLDEQFF.

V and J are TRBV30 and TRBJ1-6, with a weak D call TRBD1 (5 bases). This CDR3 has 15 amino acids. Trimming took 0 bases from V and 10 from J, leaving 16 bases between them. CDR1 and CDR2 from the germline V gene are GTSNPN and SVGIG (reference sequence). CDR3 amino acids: CAWSVQGTFGSPLHF. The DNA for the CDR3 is TGTGCCTGGAGTGTGCAAGGGACCTTCGGATCACCCCTCCACTTT.

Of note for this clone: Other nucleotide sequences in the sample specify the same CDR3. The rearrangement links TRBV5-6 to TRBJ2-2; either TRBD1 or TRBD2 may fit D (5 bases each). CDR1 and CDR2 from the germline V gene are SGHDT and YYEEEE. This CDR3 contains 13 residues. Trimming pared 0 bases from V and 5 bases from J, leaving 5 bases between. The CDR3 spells CASSLGGTGELFF. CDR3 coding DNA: TGTGCCAGCAGCTTGGGGGGGACCGGGGAGCTGTTTTTT. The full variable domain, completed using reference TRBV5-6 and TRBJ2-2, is DAGVTQSPTHLIKTRGQQVTLRCSPKSGHDTVSWYQQALGQGPQFIFQYYEEEERQRGNFPDRFSGHQFPNYSSELNVNALLLGDSALYLCASSLGGTGELFFGEGSRLTVL.

The CDR3 sequence is CASSSRGYGYTF. Here the CDR3 DNA reads TGTGCCAGCAGCTCTCGAGGTTATGGCTACACCTTC. The chain combines TRBV28 with TRBJ1-2, with no clear D. CDR1 and CDR2 from the germline V gene are MDHEN and SYDVKM. V gave up 6 bases and J gave up 5 bases, with 10 bases separating them. The CDR3 length is 12 residues.

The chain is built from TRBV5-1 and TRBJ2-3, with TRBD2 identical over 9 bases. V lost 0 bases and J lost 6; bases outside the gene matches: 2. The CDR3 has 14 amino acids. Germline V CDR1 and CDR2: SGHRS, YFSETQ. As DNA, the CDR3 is TGCGCCAGCAGCTTGGGGACTAGCGAGGATACGCAGTATTTT. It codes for CASSLGTSEDTQYF.

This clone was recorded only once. This chain's CDR3 is CASSIRSGQGNIQYF. The CDR3 region has the DNA TGTGCCAGTAGTATTCGCTCGGGACAGGGGAACATTCAGTACTTC. The V and J genes are TRBV19 and TRBJ2-4; 10 bases are a match to TRBD1. The junction had 6 bases not matched to a gene; V was cut back by 3 bases and J by 7 bases. This CDR3 region has 15 residues. CDR1 and CDR2 from the germline V gene are LNHDA and SQIVND (reference sequence).

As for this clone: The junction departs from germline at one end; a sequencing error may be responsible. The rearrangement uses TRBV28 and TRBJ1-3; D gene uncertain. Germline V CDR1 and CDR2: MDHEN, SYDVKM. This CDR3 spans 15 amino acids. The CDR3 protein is CASSFLGNSGNTIYF. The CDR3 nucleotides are TGTGCAAGCAGTTTTCTAGGGAACTCCGGAAACACCATATATTTT.

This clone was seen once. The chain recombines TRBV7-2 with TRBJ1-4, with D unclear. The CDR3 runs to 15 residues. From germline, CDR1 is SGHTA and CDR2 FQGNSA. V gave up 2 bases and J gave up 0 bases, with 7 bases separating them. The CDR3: CASSLYASTNEKLFF. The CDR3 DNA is TGTGCCAGCAGCTTATACGCTTCAACTAATGAAAAACTGTTTTTT.

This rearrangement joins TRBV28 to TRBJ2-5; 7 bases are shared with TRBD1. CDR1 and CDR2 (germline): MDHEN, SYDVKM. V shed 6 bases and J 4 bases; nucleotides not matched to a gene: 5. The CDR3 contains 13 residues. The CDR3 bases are TGTGCCAGCAGGGGACAGACCCCAGAGACCCAGTACTTC. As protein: CASRGQTPETQYF.

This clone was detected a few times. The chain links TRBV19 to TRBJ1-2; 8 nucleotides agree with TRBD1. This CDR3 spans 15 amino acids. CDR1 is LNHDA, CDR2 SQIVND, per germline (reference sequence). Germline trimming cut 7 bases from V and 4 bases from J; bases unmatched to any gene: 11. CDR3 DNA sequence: TGTGCCAGTAAGATCACTGGACAGGGCTTCTATGGCTACACCTTC. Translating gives CASKITGQGFYGYTF.

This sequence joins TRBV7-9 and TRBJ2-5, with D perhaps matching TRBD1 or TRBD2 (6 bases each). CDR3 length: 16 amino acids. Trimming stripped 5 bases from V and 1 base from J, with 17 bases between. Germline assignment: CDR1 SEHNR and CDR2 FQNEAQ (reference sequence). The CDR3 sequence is CASSAGQFPLQETQYF. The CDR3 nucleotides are TGTGCCAGCAGCGCGGGACAATTCCCTCTCCAAGAGACCCAGTACTTC.

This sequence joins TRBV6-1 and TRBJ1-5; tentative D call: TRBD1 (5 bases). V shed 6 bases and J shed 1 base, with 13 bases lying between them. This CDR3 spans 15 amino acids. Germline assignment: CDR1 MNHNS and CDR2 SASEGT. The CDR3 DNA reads TGTGCCAGCAGCCGACAGTTTTCCAGCAATCAGCCCCAGCATTTT. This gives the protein CASSRQFSSNQPQHF.

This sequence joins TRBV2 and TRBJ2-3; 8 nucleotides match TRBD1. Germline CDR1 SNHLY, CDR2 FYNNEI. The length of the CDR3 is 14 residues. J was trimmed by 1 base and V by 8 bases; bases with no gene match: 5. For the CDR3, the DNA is TGTGCCAGCTCCGGACAGGGCGGCACAGATACGCAGTATTTT. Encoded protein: CASSGQGGTDTQYF.

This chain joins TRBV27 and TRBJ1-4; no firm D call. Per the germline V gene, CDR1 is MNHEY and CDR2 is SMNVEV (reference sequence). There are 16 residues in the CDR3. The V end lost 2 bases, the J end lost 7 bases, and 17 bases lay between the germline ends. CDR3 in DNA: TGTGCCAGCAGTTTAGAACCGGAACAGACCCTTGAAAAACTGTTTTTT. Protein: CASSLEPEQTLEKLFF.